The clone carrying this TCR beta chain occurred many times. Antigen specificity is unknown. Time point denoted: persistent/refractory GD, antithyroid drugs over 5 years with positive TRAb. Extracted PBMC RNA gave rise to the TCR library. The data belong to a study of regulatory T cells in long-lasting Graves disease. Study outcomes and limitations: Persistent patients shared about 3,000 public clonotypes among themselves. Newly diagnosed patients shared fewer, at some 970. Lower TCR diversity was seen in persistent Graves' patients than in newly diagnosed ones. It is possible that accuracy was reduced by the small size of the sample.

Researchers made TCR beta libraries by using iRepertoire HTBI primers and running Arm-PCR on CDR3 regions. In TCRdb, the multiplex PCR reads were re-called with MiXCR into one record per CDR3 protein. The table records 700,000 or so distinct CDR3 sequences, 25% to 35% of them present only once. CDR1 is PRHDT, CDR2 FYEKMQ, per germline (reference sequence). This CDR3 is 16 amino acids long. V shed 6 bases and J 2 bases; nucleotides not matched to a gene: 13. The sample here was peripheral blood mononuclear cells (PBMCs), taken when the disease was refractory, from a patient treated with antithyroid drugs. The receptor's source is a female donor with Graves disease. The gene calls are TRBV13 and TRBJ2-7; TRBD2 aligns across 7 bases. The DNA for the CDR3 is TGTGCCAGCAGTCAAAGGAGCGGGATTACTACCTACGAGCAGTACTTC. This encodes CASSQRSGITTYEQYF.